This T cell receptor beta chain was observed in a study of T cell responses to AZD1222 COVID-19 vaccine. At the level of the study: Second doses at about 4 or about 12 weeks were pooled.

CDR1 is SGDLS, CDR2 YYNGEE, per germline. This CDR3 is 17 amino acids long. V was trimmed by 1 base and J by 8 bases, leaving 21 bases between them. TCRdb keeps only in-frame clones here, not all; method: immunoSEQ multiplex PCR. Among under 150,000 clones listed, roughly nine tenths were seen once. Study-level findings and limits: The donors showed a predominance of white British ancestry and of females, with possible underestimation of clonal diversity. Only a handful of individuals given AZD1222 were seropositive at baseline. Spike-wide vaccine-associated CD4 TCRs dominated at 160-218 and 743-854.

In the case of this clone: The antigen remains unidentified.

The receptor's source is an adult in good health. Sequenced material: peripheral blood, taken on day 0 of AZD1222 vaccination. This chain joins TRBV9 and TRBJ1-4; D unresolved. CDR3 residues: CASSVPETREFWEKLFF. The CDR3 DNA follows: TGTGCCAGCAGCGTACCCGAAACCCGGGAGTTCTGGGAAAAACTGTTTTTT.